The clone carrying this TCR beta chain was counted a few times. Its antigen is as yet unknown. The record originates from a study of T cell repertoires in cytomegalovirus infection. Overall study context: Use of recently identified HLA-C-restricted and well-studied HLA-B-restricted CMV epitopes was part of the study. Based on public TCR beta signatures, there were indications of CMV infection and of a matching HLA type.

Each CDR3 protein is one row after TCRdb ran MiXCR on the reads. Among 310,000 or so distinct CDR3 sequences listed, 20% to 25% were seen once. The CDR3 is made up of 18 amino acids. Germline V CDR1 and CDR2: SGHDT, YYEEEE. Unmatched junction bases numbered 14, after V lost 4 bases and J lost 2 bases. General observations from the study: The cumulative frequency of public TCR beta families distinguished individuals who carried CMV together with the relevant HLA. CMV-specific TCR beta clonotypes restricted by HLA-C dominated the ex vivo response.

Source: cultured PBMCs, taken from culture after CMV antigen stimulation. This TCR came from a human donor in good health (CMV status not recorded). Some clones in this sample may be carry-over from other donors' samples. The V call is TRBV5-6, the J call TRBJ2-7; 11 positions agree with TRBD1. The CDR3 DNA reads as TGTGCCAGCAGCGTTCAATACGGTCCGGGACAGGGGGCCTACGAGCAGTACTTC. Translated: CASSVQYGPGQGAYEQYF. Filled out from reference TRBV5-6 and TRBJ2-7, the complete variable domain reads DAGVTQSPTHLIKTRGQQVTLRCSPKSGHDTVSWYQQALGQGPQFIFQYYEEEERQRGNFPDRFSGHQFPNYSSELNVNALLLGDSALYLCASSVQYGPGQGAYEQYFGPGTRLTVT.